Presented here are 30 T cell receptor beta chains from one specimen sequenced in a study of cytomegalovirus exposure and HLA in healthy donors. The primer mix had 60 Vbeta and 13 Jbeta primers. The method was immunoSEQ multiplex PCR; TCRdb's version includes in-frame clones alone and lacks a portion of them. The sample contains under 100,000 clones, around 76% of which appear only once. Specimen: PBMCs. The receptors were sampled from a human donor in good health.

This clone was picked up one time. The gene calls are TRBV6-1 and TRBJ2-1; TRBD1 matches at 10 bases. The CDR3 has 15 residues. V trimming: 1 base; J trimming: 8 bases; junction bases outside the gene matches: 5. Looked up from germline, CDR1 is MNHNS and CDR2 is SASEGT. In DNA, the CDR3 is TGTGCCAGCAGTGAAGGACAGGGGGCGTTAGATGAGCAGTTCTTC. Protein: CASSEGQGALDEQFF.

This clone was seen at least ten times. The chain combines TRBV6-5 with TRBJ1-2; 12 bases map to TRBD1. The V gene end was trimmed by 6 bases and the J gene end by 5 bases; junction bases not matched to a gene: 7. Per germline, CDR1 MNHEY and CDR2 SVGAGI. The CDR3 is 15 amino acids. This CDR3 is CASRPPGQGAYGYTF. The CDR3 region has the DNA TGTGCCAGCAGACCCCCGGGACAGGGGGCTTATGGCTACACCTTC.

The chain uses TRBV7-8 and TRBJ1-1; TRBD1 aligns across 7 bases. The J segment lost 4 bases and the V segment lost 6 bases, leaving 5 bases of the junction unmatched. Germline CDR1 SGHVS, CDR2 FQNEAQ. The length of the CDR3 is 13 residues. The CDR3 loop reads CASSTTGATEAFF. CDR3 DNA: TGTGCCAGCAGTACCACAGGGGCCACTGAAGCTTTCTTT.

The rearrangement uses TRBV30 and TRBJ1-6, with D hard to call. The germline V and J ends were trimmed by 2 bases and 3 bases, with 8 bases remaining between them. Per germline, CDR1 GTSNPN and CDR2 SVGIG (reference sequence). The CDR3 length is 14 residues. The CDR3: CAWSRPGYNSPLHF. CDR3 sequence (DNA): TGTGCCTGGAGTCGCCCGGGCTATAATTCACCCCTCCACTTT.

The CDR3 spells CASSISGGAGEQFF. DNA for the CDR3: TGCGCCAGCAGCATTAGCGGGGGGGCTGGTGAGCAGTTCTTC. This chain uses TRBV5-1 with TRBJ2-1, with TRBD2 matching 11 bases. CDR1 SGHRS and CDR2 YFSETQ come from the germline V gene. This CDR3 has 14 amino acids. Trimming took 4 bases from V and 9 from J; bases not matched to a gene: 6.

The count of this clone is one. The J gene is TRBJ2-3, the V gene TRBV2; D is perhaps TRBD1 (6 bases). The germline V and J ends were trimmed by 4 bases and 2 bases, with 19 bases remaining between them. Germline-derived CDR1 and CDR2 are SNHLY and FYNNEI. The CDR3 spans 17 residues. The CDR3 sequence: CASSGARDTIYTDTQYF. The CDR3 DNA reads as TGTGCCAGCAGTGGGGCCCGGGACACGATTTACACAGATACGCAGTATTTT. Based on the CDR3 plus reference TRBV2 and TRBJ2-3, the full variable domain is EPEVTQTPSHQVTQMGQEVILRCVPISNHLYFYWYRQILGQKVEFLVSFYNNEISEKSEIFDDQFSVERPDGSNFTLKIRSTKLEDSAMYFCASSGARDTIYTDTQYFGPGTRLTVL.

This clone is a singleton in its sample. The rearrangement uses TRBV5-1 and TRBJ2-1, with D perhaps TRBD1 (5 bases). The germline V gene has CDR1 SGHRS and CDR2 YFSETQ. The CDR3 spans 13 residues. V gave up 6 bases and J gave up 7 bases, with 14 bases separating them. CDR3: CASNYRPKNEQFF. The CDR3 coding sequence is TGCGCCAGCAATTACAGGCCGAAGAATGAGCAGTTCTTC. Full variable domain (remainder filled in from reference TRBV5-1 and TRBJ2-1): KAGVTQTPRYLIKTRGQQVTLSCSPISGHRSVSWYQQTPGQGLQFLFEYFSETQRNKGNFPGRFSGRQFSNSRSEMNVSTLELGDSALYLCASNYRPKNEQFFGPGTRLTVL.

V usage is TRBV19 and J usage is TRBJ1-6; D may be TRBD1 (5 bases). V shed 8 bases and J shed 7 bases, with 9 bases lying between them. This CDR3 is built from 12 residues. Germline CDR1 reads LNHDA; CDR2 reads SQIVND (reference sequence). The CDR3 is CASGAGNSPLHF. The CDR3 bases are TGTGCCAGTGGTGCAGGGAATTCACCCCTCCACTTT. The full variable domain, its missing parts supplied by reference TRBV19 and TRBJ1-6, is DGGITQSPKYLFRKEGQNVTLSCEQNLNHDAMYWYRQDPGQGLRLIYYSQIVNDFQKGDIAEGYSVSREKKESFPLTVTSAQKNPTAFYLCASGAGNSPLHFGNGTRLTVT.

The rearrangement uses TRBV11-2 and TRBJ1-2; TRBD1 matches 8 bases. V shed 5 bases, J shed 7 bases, and the junction held 9 bases outside the gene matches. Per germline, CDR1 SGHAT and CDR2 FQNNGV. CDR3 length: 14 residues. DNA of the CDR3: TGTGCCAGCAGCGTTATGGACAGGGCGGCTGGCTACACCTTC. Protein sequence: CASSVMDRAAGYTF.

The V and J genes are TRBV15 and TRBJ1-1, with D tentatively TRBD1 (5 bases). Germline-derived CDR1 and CDR2 are LNHNV and YYDKDF (reference sequence). Trimming removed 3 bases at V and 5 bases at J, with 13 bases between. The CDR3 contains 14 residues. CDR3 coding DNA: TGTGCCACCAGCAGGAACCTGGAGGGGACTGAAGCTTTCTTT. Encoded protein: CATSRNLEGTEAFF.

This chain uses TRBV5-8 with TRBJ1-2, with a possible D match to TRBD1 (6 bases). The CDR3 consists of 19 residues. CDR1 and CDR2 (germline): SGHTS, YDEGEE. V was cut by 6 bases and J by 2 bases, with 29 bases left in between. The CDR3 loop reads CASTFWDTSTPLANYGYTF. The CDR3 DNA follows: TGTGCCAGCACTTTTTGGGACACCTCGACTCCTTTGGCGAACTATGGCTACACCTTC.

The J gene is TRBJ1-6, the V gene TRBV19, with 8 bases matching TRBD1. V was clipped by 5 bases and J by 7 bases; unmatched bases: 4. Germline values: CDR1 LNHDA, CDR2 SQIVND (reference sequence). There are 14 residues in the CDR3. The CDR3: CASSAGQENSPLHF. In DNA form, the CDR3 reads TGTGCCAGTAGTGCGGGACAGGAAAATTCACCCCTCCACTTT.

This sequence joins TRBV6-1 and TRBJ1-1; 7 bases are shared with TRBD1. There are 14 residues in the CDR3. Germline assignment: CDR1 MNHNS and CDR2 SASEGT. The V gene end was trimmed by 5 bases and the J gene end by 6 bases; junction bases not matched to a gene: 9. DNA for the CDR3: TGTGCCAGCAGTATCGACAGGGCTCTCGCTGAAGCTTTCTTT. It encodes CASSIDRALAEAFF.

This clone was seen a single time. CDR3 amino acids: CAIRGLASSTDTQYF. DNA for the CDR3: TGTGCCATCAGAGGACTAGCGAGTAGCACAGATACGCAGTATTTT. This sequence joins TRBV10-3 and TRBJ2-3; 9 bases are a match to TRBD2. CDR3 length: 15 residues. Per the germline V gene, CDR1 is ENHRY and CDR2 is SYGVKD. The junction had 4 bases not matched to a gene; V was cut back by 6 bases and J by 0 bases.

CDR3 sequence: CASSLRGRTEAFF. CDR3 coding DNA: TGTGCCAGCAGCCTGCGGGGGCGCACTGAAGCTTTCTTT. V and J are TRBV7-6 and TRBJ1-1; D may be TRBD1 (6 bases). Trimming took 5 bases from V and 4 from J, leaving 11 bases between them. The CDR3 contains 13 residues. Germline V gene lookup returns CDR1 SGHVS and CDR2 FNYEAQ.

The V and J genes are TRBV5-1 and TRBJ1-1; 8 positions match TRBD1. J was trimmed by 1 base and V by 7 bases; bases with no gene match: 9. CDR3 length equals 15 residues. From germline, CDR1 is SGHRS and CDR2 YFSETQ. The CDR3 nucleotides are TGCGCCAGCCGACGGACAGGGACCAGGAACACTGAAGCTTTCTTT. Protein: CASRRTGTRNTEAFF.

The J gene is TRBJ2-1, the V gene TRBV7-2, with TRBD2 identical over 11 bases. Germline CDR1 and CDR2: SGHTA and FQGNSA. The length of the CDR3 is 16 residues. V shed 3 bases and J 9 bases; nucleotides not matched to a gene: 10. The CDR3 reads CASSLRLAGLVIEQFF. The CDR3 nucleotides read TGTGCCAGCAGCTTGAGACTAGCGGGATTAGTAATTGAGCAGTTCTTC.

The chain combines TRBV5-8 with TRBJ2-7; perhaps TRBD1 as D (7 bases). This CDR3 has 16 residues. Trimming removed 4 bases at V and 3 bases at J, with 20 bases between. Germline loops: CDR1 SGHTS, CDR2 YDEGEE. CDR3 loop: CASSGRGQRSFYEQYF. The CDR3 nucleotides are TGTGCCAGCAGCGGGCGGGGACAGAGAAGTTTCTACGAGCAGTACTTC.

The chain recombines TRBV18 with TRBJ2-1; D may be TRBD2 (5 bases). The germline V gene has CDR1 KGHSH and CDR2 LQKENI. The CDR3 is made up of 13 amino acids. The germline V and J ends were trimmed by 3 bases and 7 bases, with 10 bases remaining between them. CDR3 nucleotide sequence: TGTGCCAGCTCACCTAGCGAGGCGAATGAGCAGTTCTTC. As protein: CASSPSEANEQFF.

A few counts support this clone. The gene calls are TRBV18 and TRBJ1-1; a weak D match, TRBD1 (6 bases). Trimming cost V 1 base and J 6 bases, with 15 bases left between them. The CDR3 covers 15 residues. Per germline, CDR1 KGHSH and CDR2 LQKENI. The CDR3 here is CASSPLGAGAAEAFF. CDR3 DNA: TGTGCCAGCTCACCACTGGGCGCGGGGGCGGCTGAAGCTTTCTTT. Using reference TRBV18 and TRBJ1-1 for the parts outside the CDR3, the full variable domain is NAGVMQNPRHLVRRRGQEARLRCSPMKGHSHVYWYRQLPEEGLKFMVYLQKENIIDESGMPKERFSAEFPKEGPSILRIQQVVRGDSAAYFCASSPLGAGAAEAFFGQGTRLTVV.

The chain links TRBV7-8 to TRBJ1-1, with a weak D call TRBD1 (5 bases). The length of the CDR3 is 14 residues. V gave up 2 bases and J gave up 4 bases, with 11 bases separating them. Germline CDR1 reads SGHVS; CDR2 reads FQNEAQ. CDR3 protein: CASSLSPQGTEAFF. CDR3 coding DNA: TGTGCCAGCAGCTTATCCCCTCAGGGCACTGAAGCTTTCTTT.

The gene calls are TRBV14 and TRBJ2-3; 8 nucleotides align to TRBD2. Looked up from germline, CDR1 is SGHDN and CDR2 is FVKESK. The CDR3 length is 17 residues. V shed 6 bases, J shed 2 bases, and the junction held 13 bases outside the gene matches. CDR3 nucleotide sequence: TGTGCCAGCAGGTTACGGGGGGGCACCGGAGCCACAGATACGCAGTATTTT. Its protein is CASRLRGGTGATDTQYF.

In its sample, this clone was seen a few times. The chain has TRBV6-1 and TRBJ2-3; 8 positions agree with TRBD1. After removal of 3 bases from V and 5 bases from J, the junction contained 13 bases not matched to a gene. This CDR3 has 17 residues. CDR1 is MNHNS and CDR2 is SASEGT in the germline V gene. The CDR3 DNA reads as TGTGCCAGCAGTGACCTCATTGGGACAGGTGAAAGAGATACGCAGTATTTT. It is translated as CASSDLIGTGERDTQYF.

The rearrangement uses TRBV5-6 and TRBJ2-5, with 11 bases matching TRBD1. In germline, CDR1 is SGHDT, CDR2 YYEEEE. The length of the CDR3 is 17 residues. J lost 2 bases, V lost 3 bases, and 9 bases had no gene match. CDR3 sequence reads: CASSSRRTGGYQETQYF. CDR3 sequence (DNA): TGTGCCAGCAGCTCCCGACGGACAGGGGGCTATCAAGAGACCCAGTACTTC.

The table lists this clone with a count of one. The rearrangement joins TRBV9 to TRBJ2-1; weak D call: TRBD1 (6 bases). The V end was cut by 3 bases, the J end by 4 bases, with 14 bases between. CDR1 SGDLS and CDR2 YYNGEE come from the germline V gene. This CDR3 region has 15 residues. The CDR3 is CASSASGTKYNEQFF. DNA for the CDR3: TGTGCCAGCAGCGCATCCGGGACAAAATACAATGAGCAGTTCTTC.

The CDR3 loop is CASSAILHRGERLTNYGYTF. CDR3 bases: TGTGCCAGCAGTGCCATTTTACACAGGGGGGAACGATTAACTAACTATGGCTACACCTTC. J is TRBJ1-2 and V is TRBV6-1; 8 bases agree with TRBD1. CDR1 is MNHNS and CDR2 is SASEGT in the germline V gene. The CDR3 extends over 20 amino acids. Trimming took 4 bases from V and 0 from J; bases not matched to a gene: 19.

This clone was recorded a few times. This rearrangement joins TRBV5-4 to TRBJ2-1; D perhaps matches TRBD2 (5 bases). Trimming removed 1 base at V and 10 bases at J, with 12 bases between. The CDR3 extends over 13 amino acids. Per the germline V gene, CDR1 is SGHNT and CDR2 is YYREEE (reference sequence). CDR3: CASSLPFGVEQFF. Written as DNA, the CDR3 is TGTGCCAGCAGCTTGCCCTTCGGGGTGGAGCAGTTCTTC.

The chain employs TRBV6-5 and TRBJ1-1; TRBD1 matches at 9 bases. This CDR3 comprises 14 residues. Looked up from germline, CDR1 is MNHEY and CDR2 is SVGAGI. J gave up 4 bases and V 5 bases, and 5 bases lay outside the gene matches. The CDR3 here is CASSRGQGSTEAFF. The DNA for the CDR3 is TGTGCCAGCAGTCGGGGACAGGGATCCACTGAAGCTTTCTTT.

The V call is TRBV6-5, the J call TRBJ2-5; D unresolved. This CDR3 has 11 residues. Germline loops: CDR1 MNHEY, CDR2 SVGAGI. The germline V and J ends were trimmed by 5 bases and 3 bases, with 4 bases remaining between them. The CDR3 loop is CASSVKETQYF. In DNA form, the CDR3 reads TGTGCCAGCAGTGTTAAAGAGACCCAGTACTTC.

There are a few counts of this clone. The chain employs TRBV5-4 and TRBJ1-2; D might be TRBD1 (5 bases). The CDR3 totals 15 residues. Trimming stripped 2 bases from V and 5 bases from J, with 16 bases between. Germline-derived CDR1 and CDR2 are SGHNT and YYREEE (reference sequence). CDR3 protein: CASSFPRAPGYGYTF. The CDR3 bases are TGTGCCAGCAGCTTTCCCAGGGCCCCGGGTTATGGCTACACCTTC.